This paragraph covers one T cell receptor beta chain sequence. Germline V gene sequence: CDR1 SGHRS, CDR2 YFSETQ. With 1 base clipped from V and 8 bases from J, the junction kept 5 bases outside the gene matches. CDR3 length equals 14 residues. TCRdb keeps only in-frame clones here, not all; method: immunoSEQ multiplex PCR. Counted here are a few million clones, around 93% occurring once; the ten biggest clones make up about 0.36%. This entry is derived from a study of shared clonotypes between healthy human individuals. The V and J genes are TRBV5-1 and TRBJ1-4; 7 positions agree with TRBD1. Input material: naive CD4+ T cells from PBMCs. Noted subset: CD45RA+ positively selected. The clonotype comes from a man aged 18 to 30 in good health. Some clones in this sample may be carry-over from other donors' samples. The CDR3 DNA reads TGCGCCAGCAGCTTGAGAGGGGGCCAGGAAAAACTGTTTTTT. Translated: CASSLRGGQEKLFF.